The 13 T cell receptor beta chains in this list originate from one sample, sequenced in a study of T-cell memory formation after mild COVID-19. TCRdb reprocessed the 5' RACE reads with MiXCR, giving one entry per CDR3 protein. The repertoire holds roughly 580,000 distinct CDR3 sequences, 15% to 20% seen once, with more than 10% in the top ten. Sequencing was done on a sample of PBMCs or a T cell subset sorted from them (not recorded which). The receptors stem from an adult woman who had mild COVID-19 (a few samples of this study predate the infection). Cell type and time point are not known.

The gene calls are TRBV5-6 and TRBJ1-1, with TRBD1 matching over 9 bases. Germline V CDR1 and CDR2: SGHDT, YYEEEE. With V trimmed by 3 bases and J by 1 base, 4 bases remained unmatched. This CDR3 is built from 15 residues. CDR3 in DNA: TGTGCCAGCAGCTGGACAGGGGCCAAGAACACTGAAGCTTTCTTT. Translation: CASSWTGAKNTEAFF.

This clonotype has only a few counts. The chain links TRBV6-2 or TRBV6-3 to TRBJ2-7, with 7 bases matching TRBD1. Germline lookup yields CDR1 MNHEY and CDR2 SVGEGT. The CDR3 sequence is 13 residues long. V lost 4 bases and J lost 6; bases outside the gene matches: 6. The CDR3: CASSWGQQVEQYF. The CDR3, as DNA: TGTGCCAGCAGTTGGGGACAGCAGGTCGAGCAGTACTTC.

This clonotype was counted only a few times. The CDR3 sequence: CASSEGGPASTEAFF. The CDR3 DNA reads TGTGCCAGCTCCGAGGGGGGTCCAGCGAGCACTGAAGCTTTCTTT. V gene TRBV7-9 combines with J gene TRBJ1-1, with D tentatively TRBD1 (6 bases). V was cut by 8 bases and J by 4 bases, with 20 bases left in between. CDR3 length: 15 residues. Germline CDR1 and CDR2: SEHNR and FQNEAQ (reference sequence). Full variable domain (missing parts from reference TRBV7-9 and TRBJ1-1): DTGVSQNPRHKITKRGQNVTFRCDPISEHNRLYWYRQTLGQGPEFLTYFQNEAQLEKSRLLSDRFSAERPKGSFSTLEIQRTEQGDSAMYLCASSEGGPASTEAFFGQGTRLTVV.

V and J are TRBV25-1 and TRBJ2-2; 8 bases are shared with TRBD1. Germline loops: CDR1 MGHDK, CDR2 SYGVNS. This CDR3 region has 16 residues. The V segment lost 4 bases and the J segment 4 bases; nucleotides outside the gene matches: 8. CDR3 in amino acids: CASSADRGGGTGELFF. The CDR3 nucleotides are TGTGCCAGCAGTGCCGACAGGGGTGGTGGCACCGGGGAGCTGTTTTTT.

This clonotype was counted many times. The chain carries TRBV20-1 and TRBJ2-5, with no clear D. V lost 8 bases and J lost 3, with 19 bases in between. Looked up from germline, CDR1 is DFQATT and CDR2 is SNEGSKA (reference sequence). The CDR3 is made up of 14 amino acids. CDR3 loop: CSSMGFESEETQYF. CDR3 nucleotide sequence: TGCAGTTCCATGGGGTTTGAAAGCGAAGAGACCCAGTACTTC.

The chain carries TRBV7-2 and TRBJ2-5; TRBD1 might be the D (6 bases). This CDR3 is built from 17 residues. Germline values: CDR1 SGHTA, CDR2 FQGNSA. The ends were cut back, 5 bases at V and 4 bases at J, with 23 bases in the middle. CDR3 amino acids: CASSGYLGGVKGETQYF. CDR3 nucleotides: TGTGCCAGCAGCGGTTACCTAGGGGGAGTGAAAGGAGAGACCCAGTACTTC. Using reference TRBV7-2 and TRBJ2-5 for the parts outside the CDR3, the full variable domain is GAGVSQSPSNKVTEKGKDVELRCDPISGHTALYWYRQSLGQGLEFLIYFQGNSAPDKSGLPSDRFSAERTGGSVSTLTIQRTQQEDSAVYLCASSGYLGGVKGETQYFGPGTRLLVL.

This rearrangement joins TRBV29-1 to TRBJ2-2; maybe TRBD1 (5 bases). CDR3 length: 14 amino acids. V lost 5 bases and J lost 0, with 10 bases in between. The germline gives CDR1 SQVTM, CDR2 ANQGSEA. The CDR3 here is CSVLDTTNTGELFF. The CDR3 nucleotides are TGCAGCGTTTTGGACACCACGAACACCGGGGAGCTGTTTTTT.

The chain uses TRBV12-3 or TRBV12-4 and TRBJ1-1, with 7 bases lining up with TRBD1. The CDR3 sequence is 18 residues long. J lost 3 bases, V lost 2 bases, and 15 bases had no gene match. In nucleotides, the CDR3 is TGTGCCAGCAGTTTAAGGTTCGTGGCAGGGGGACTGGACACTGAAGCTTTCTTT. This sequence encodes CASSLRFVAGGLDTEAFF.

This clonotype was counted only a few times. The gene calls are TRBV5-1 and TRBJ2-1; no definite D call. Germline assignment: CDR1 SGHRS and CDR2 YFSETQ. The CDR3 contains 12 residues. V dropped 4 bases and J dropped 7 bases, with 9 bases sitting between them. CDR3 bases: TGCGCCAGCAGCATTCAACAGAATGAGCAGTTCTTC. It encodes CASSIQQNEQFF.

This chain uses TRBV3-1 with TRBJ2-7; D uncertain. Between the trimmed V and J ends, which lost 4 bases and 0 bases, there was a span of 10 bases. Per germline, CDR1 LGHDT and CDR2 YNNKEL (reference sequence). The CDR3 sequence is 14 residues long. DNA of the CDR3: TGTGCCAGCAGCCTGGGGTTGGACTCCTACGAGCAGTACTTC. Its protein is CASSLGLDSYEQYF.

The chain employs TRBV6-1 and TRBJ1-2; TRBD1 matches 7 bases. V shed 7 bases and J 1 base; nucleotides not matched to a gene: 9. Germline V lookup: CDR1 MNHNS, CDR2 SASEGT. The length of the CDR3 is 15 residues. CDR3 amino acids: CASTGGTADNYGYTF. The DNA for the CDR3 is TGTGCCAGCACCGGAGGGACAGCTGATAACTATGGCTACACCTTC.

The rearrangement links TRBV12-3 or TRBV12-4 to TRBJ1-5; 9 bases are a match to TRBD1. The CDR3 length is 15 residues. V dropped 7 bases and J dropped 6; count of bases not matched to a gene: 10. The DNA for the CDR3 is TGTGCCAGCACCTTGACAGGGGGGGGTTCTCAGCCCCAGCATTTT. Translation: CASTLTGGGSQPQHF.

This chain uses TRBV7-9 with TRBJ2-1, with 11 positions matching TRBD2. CDR1 and CDR2 from the germline V gene are SEHNR and FQNEAQ (reference sequence). The ends lost 4 bases at V and 2 bases at J; junction bases unmatched: 7. CDR3 length: 17 amino acids. CDR3 coding DNA: TGTGCCAGCAGCTATGAAACTAGCGGGAGAACCTACAATGAGCAGTTCTTC. Its translation is CASSYETSGRTYNEQFF.